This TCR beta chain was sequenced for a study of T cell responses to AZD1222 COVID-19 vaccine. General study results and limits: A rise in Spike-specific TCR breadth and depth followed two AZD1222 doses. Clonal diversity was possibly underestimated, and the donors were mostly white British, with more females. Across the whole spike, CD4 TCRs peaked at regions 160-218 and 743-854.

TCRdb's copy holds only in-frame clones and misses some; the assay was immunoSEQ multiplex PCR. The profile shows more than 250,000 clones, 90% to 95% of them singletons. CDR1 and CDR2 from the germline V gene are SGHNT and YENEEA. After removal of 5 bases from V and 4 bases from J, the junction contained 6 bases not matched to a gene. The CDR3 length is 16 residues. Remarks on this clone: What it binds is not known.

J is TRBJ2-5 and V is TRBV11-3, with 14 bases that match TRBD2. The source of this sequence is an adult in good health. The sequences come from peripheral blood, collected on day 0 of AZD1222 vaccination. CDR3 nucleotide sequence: TGTGCCAGCAGCGAAACCGGGACTAGCGGGAGAGAGACCCAGTACTTC. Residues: CASSETGTSGRETQYF.